This TCR beta chain was found in a study of Ad26.COV2.S vaccination and SARS-CoV-2 variants. This clone appeared a single time. The treatment was: around 19 received Ad26.COV2.S at low or high dose, single or two shots; 5 received placebo; per-sample allocation not given. Sampling occurred on day 63 after the first vaccine or placebo injection. Germline V gives CDR1 SGHTA, CDR2 FQGNSA. V was pared by 5 bases and J by 3 bases, with 7 bases of the junction left unmatched. The CDR3 length is 14 residues. Some clones are missing from TCRdb's copy, which holds only in-frame ones; the method was immunoSEQ multiplex PCR. Of hundreds of thousands of clones in the sample, roughly 84% are singletons; the top ten hold around 3.6%.

V gene TRBV7-2 combines with J gene TRBJ2-7; 7 bases agree with TRBD1. The input for sequencing was peripheral blood, taken in a trial of Ad26.COV2.S vaccine versus placebo. This TCR came from a person between 18 and 59 years old who received the Ad26.COV2.S COVID-19 vaccine or a placebo. This CDR3 is CASSPGGQIYEQYF. CDR3 coding DNA: TGTGCCAGCAGCCCAGGGGGACAGATCTACGAGCAGTACTTC.